The rows below give T cell receptor beta chains drawn from one sample of a study of cytomegalovirus exposure and HLA in healthy donors. TCRdb's copy holds only in-frame clones and misses some; the assay was immunoSEQ multiplex PCR. Counted here are a few hundred thousand clones, 85% to 90% occurring once; the ten biggest clones make up roughly 1%. The specimen was PBMCs. These receptors came from a woman between 18 and 30 years old in good health and CMV-seronegative. Each CDR3 is given with its conserved first and last residue. A D gene is named only where the DNA matches it firmly. Clone size is stated in some rows and not others, as once, few, many or a class when expanded.

V	J	size	D	CDR3	DNA
TRBV18	TRBJ1-6	few	TRBD1	CASSPWDRGGSPLHF	TGTGCCAGCTCACCGTGGGACAGGGGAGGGTCACCCCTCCACTTT
TRBV9	TRBJ2-1	-	-	CASSVSARNNEQFF	TGTGCCAGCAGCGTATCAGCGAGGAACAATGAGCAGTTCTTC
TRBV28	TRBJ2-1	-	TRBD2	CASSLLVAGVSYNEQFF	TGTGCCAGCAGTTTATTGGTAGCGGGAGTGAGTTACAATGAGCAGTTCTTC
TRBV2	TRBJ2-5	-	TRBD2	CASSPTSGRAKTQYF	TGTGCCAGCAGTCCGACTAGCGGGAGGGCAAAGACCCAGTACTTC
TRBV19	TRBJ2-1	-	TRBD2	CASSKSGRDYNEQFF	TGTGCCAGTAGTAAAAGCGGGAGGGACTACAATGAGCAGTTCTTC
TRBV9	TRBJ1-2	-	TRBD1	CASSVEGQANYGYTF	TGTGCCAGCAGCGTAGAGGGACAGGCTAACTATGGCTACACCTTC
TRBV9	TRBJ2-7	-	-	CASSVDSTIMYEQYF	TGTGCCAGCAGCGTAGATAGTACTATAATGTACGAGCAGTACTTC
TRBV5-1	TRBJ1-2	-	-	CASSQAGTRETGYTF	TGCGCCAGCAGCCAGGCAGGGACAAGAGAGACTGGCTACACCTTC
TRBV2	TRBJ1-1	-	TRBD1	CASSWTGRGNTEAFF	TGTGCCAGCAGCTGGACAGGGAGAGGGAACACTGAAGCTTTCTTT
TRBV9	TRBJ1-2	-	-	CASSVPRLGGLSGYTF	TGTGCCAGCAGCGTCCCCAGATTAGGCGGACTATCGGGCTACACCTTC
TRBV2	TRBJ2-7	-	TRBD2	CASSEPPGLALAEQYF	TGTGCCAGCAGTGAACCCCCCGGACTAGCGCTTGCCGAGCAGTACTTC